The sample holds one count of the clone carrying this T cell receptor (beta chain). Sequencing used immunoSEQ multiplex PCR; TCRdb keeps in-frame clones, though not all of them. Altogether under 6,000 clones are present, roughly 96% being singletons, with the ten largest covering about 0.3%. This entry comes from a study of T cell repertoires in ileal Crohn's disease. Germline assignment: CDR1 LNHDA and CDR2 SQIVND (reference sequence). The CDR3 is 14 residues long. The V end was cut by 1 base, the J end by 8 bases, with 14 bases between. The chain employs TRBV19 and TRBJ1-2; the D is unclear. The TCR comes from an adult with Crohn's disease. The sequenced material came from ileal tissue. CDR3: CASSIGELFDGYTF. CDR3 bases: TGTGCCAGTAGTATAGGGGAGTTATTCGACGGCTACACCTTC.